This record looks at one T cell receptor (beta chain) sequence and its context. Its specificity is unknown. This entry comes from a study of blood T cells in healthy people across ages. Study results and limitations: Across the age range, TCR beta diversity per million T cells fell in a roughly linear way.

PCR was performed a second time for roughly 7 to 11 cycles using a sample-barcoded 5' primer and a J-beta primer mix. MiXCR, applied by TCRdb to the 5' RACE reads, yields one record per CDR3 protein. Altogether 600,000 to 1,000,000 distinct CDR3 sequences are present, roughly 25% being singletons, with the ten largest covering 3% to 4.5%. V lost 1 base, J lost 5 bases, and 11 bases lay in between. The CDR3 loop spans 14 amino acids. From germline, CDR1 is SNHLY and CDR2 FYNNEI. These data also formed part of another study, on T cells of mothers and their children. This second study says: All donors were healthy and Caucasian; they were a few mothers and their six children. Related mother and child pairs showed slightly greater overlap (not significant) than unrelated pairs did.

The sample consisted of blood. This sequence was found in a boy aged 5-17 years in good health. V gene TRBV2 combines with J gene TRBJ1-2, with a tentative D call TRBD1 (5 bases). In DNA, the CDR3 is TGTGCCAGCAGTGAAGGGGGCAGTGCTTATGGCTACACCTTC. Its protein product is CASSEGGSAYGYTF.